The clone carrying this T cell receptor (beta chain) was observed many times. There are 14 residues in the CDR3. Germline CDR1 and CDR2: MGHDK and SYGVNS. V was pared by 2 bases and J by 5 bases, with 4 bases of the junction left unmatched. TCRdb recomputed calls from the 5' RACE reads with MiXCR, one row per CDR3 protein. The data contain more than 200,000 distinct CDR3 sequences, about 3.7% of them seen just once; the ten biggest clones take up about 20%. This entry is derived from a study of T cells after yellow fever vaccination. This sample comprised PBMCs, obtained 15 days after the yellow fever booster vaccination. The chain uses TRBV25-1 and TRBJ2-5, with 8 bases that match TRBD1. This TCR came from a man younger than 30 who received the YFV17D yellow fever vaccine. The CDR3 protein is CASSEQGASETQYF. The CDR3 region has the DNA TGTGCCAGCAGTGAACAGGGGGCATCGGAGACCCAGTACTTC.